What follows are 7 T cell receptor beta chains derived from one specimen sequenced in a study of T cells in Graves' hyperthyroidism and ophthalmopathy (dated by TCRdb to about 2019). Receptor libraries were prepared by multiplex PCR. Sequencer: Illumina HiSeq 2000. TCR beta CDR3 regions were amplified from RNA transcripts. For the first round of RT-PCR on the TCR CDR3, the HTBI primer set was used together with the Qiagen OneStep RT-PCR kit. TCRdb handled the public reads itself, with Q25 trimming in fastp and clone calling in MiXCR, and kept productive beta chains. Rows are unified per CDR3 protein, each entry keeping the most common DNA and genes. In this sample the table shows hundreds of thousands of distinct CDR3 sequences, approximately 18% of which occur a single time. The ten largest clones represent 16% of the sample. The sequenced material came from blood. Receptors were obtained from a woman between 45 and 65 years old with Graves' hyperthyroidism that later progressed to Graves' ophthalmopathy.

This clonotype was seen at least ten times. The rearrangement uses TRBV7-9 and TRBJ2-1, with D possibly TRBD1 on 6 matching bases. Trimming pared 5 bases from V and 0 bases from J, leaving 8 bases between. Per the germline V gene, CDR1 is SEHNR and CDR2 is FQNEAQ (reference sequence). The CDR3 has 14 amino acids. The CDR3 DNA reads as TGTGCCAGCAGCGGACAGAGCTCCTACAATGAGCAGTTCTTC. Protein product: CASSGQSSYNEQFF.

The V and J genes are TRBV29-1 and TRBJ2-5; D is unresolved. Deletions cut 4 bases from V and 3 bases from J, with 9 bases between. CDR3 length: 12 residues. The germline V gene encodes CDR1 SQVTM and CDR2 ANQGSEA. CDR3 sequence: CSVVQAEETQYF. In DNA, the CDR3 is TGCAGCGTTGTTCAGGCCGAAGAGACCCAGTACTTC.

This clonotype was observed many times. The chain joins TRBV11-2 to TRBJ2-3; unclear D gene. CDR3 length: 11 residues. Trimming shortened V by 3 bases and J by 7 bases, and 5 bases separated the two germline ends. The germline V gene encodes CDR1 SGHAT and CDR2 FQNNGV. The CDR3 loop is CASSFDNTQYF. For the CDR3, the DNA is TGTGCCAGCAGCTTTGATAATACGCAGTATTTT.

This clonotype occurred many times. This chain uses TRBV27 with TRBJ2-1, with TRBD2 matching 12 bases. Germline trimming cut 3 bases from V and 7 bases from J; bases unmatched to any gene: 13. The CDR3 is 18 amino acids. Germline assignment: CDR1 MNHEY and CDR2 SMNVEV (reference sequence). The CDR3 DNA reads TGTGCCAGCAGTTTTCCCCCTCGGCTAGCGGGGGGGCCAAATGAGCAGTTCTTC. The encoded protein is CASSFPPRLAGGPNEQFF.

V is TRBV20-1 and J is TRBJ2-1; 11 nucleotides agree with TRBD1. CDR1 is DFQATT and CDR2 is SNEGSKA in the germline V gene (reference sequence). The CDR3 is made up of 17 amino acids. The ends lost 0 bases at V and 7 bases at J; junction bases unmatched: 11. CDR3 coding DNA: TGCAGTGCTAGAGAATGGCGGGTCGGGACAGGGGGTAATGAGCAGTTCTTC. Its translation is CSAREWRVGTGGNEQFF.

Many counts were recorded for this clonotype. The rearrangement joins TRBV12-3 or TRBV12-4 to TRBJ2-3, with D hard to call. CDR3 size: 11 residues. V lost 10 bases to trimming and J lost 6 bases, with 11 bases between them. The DNA for the CDR3 is TGTGCCAACAGCATGGGGGATACGCAGTATTTT. Encoded protein: CANSMGDTQYF.

This clonotype was detected ten times or more. The chain is built from TRBV20-1 and TRBJ1-4; 7 bases are a match to TRBD1. CDR3 length: 14 residues. Germline CDR1 and CDR2: DFQATT and SNEGSKA (reference sequence). J was trimmed by 4 bases and V by 5 bases; bases with no gene match: 7. The CDR3 here is CSAPFQGGNEKLFF. DNA for the CDR3: TGCAGTGCTCCCTTTCAGGGGGGTAATGAAAAACTGTTTTTT.